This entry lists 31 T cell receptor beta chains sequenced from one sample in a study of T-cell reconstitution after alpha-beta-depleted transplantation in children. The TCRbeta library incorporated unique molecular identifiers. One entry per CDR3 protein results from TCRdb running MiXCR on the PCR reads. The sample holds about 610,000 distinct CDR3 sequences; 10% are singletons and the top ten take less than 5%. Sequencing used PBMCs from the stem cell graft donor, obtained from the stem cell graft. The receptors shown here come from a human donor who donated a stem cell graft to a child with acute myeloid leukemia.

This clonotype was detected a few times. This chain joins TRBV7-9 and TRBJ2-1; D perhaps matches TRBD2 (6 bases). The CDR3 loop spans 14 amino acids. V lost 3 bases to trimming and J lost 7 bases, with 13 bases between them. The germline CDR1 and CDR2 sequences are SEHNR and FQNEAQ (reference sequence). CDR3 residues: CASSFGGSRNEQFF. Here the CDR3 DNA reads TGTGCCAGCAGCTTTGGAGGGAGTCGGAATGAGCAGTTCTTC.

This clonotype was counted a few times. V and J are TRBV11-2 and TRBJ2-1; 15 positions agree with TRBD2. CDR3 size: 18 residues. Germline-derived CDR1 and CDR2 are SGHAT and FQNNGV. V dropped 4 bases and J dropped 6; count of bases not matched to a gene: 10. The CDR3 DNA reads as TGTGCCAGCAGCTCCCCGGGACTAGCGGGAGGCTTGGGCAATGAGCAGTTCTTC. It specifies CASSSPGLAGGLGNEQFF. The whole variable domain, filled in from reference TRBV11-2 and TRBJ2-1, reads EAGVAQSPRYKIIEKRQSVAFWCNPISGHATLYWYQQILGQGPKLLIQFQNNGVVDDSQLPKDRFSAERLKGVDSTLKIQPAKLEDSAVYLCASSSPGLAGGLGNEQFFGPGTRLTVL.

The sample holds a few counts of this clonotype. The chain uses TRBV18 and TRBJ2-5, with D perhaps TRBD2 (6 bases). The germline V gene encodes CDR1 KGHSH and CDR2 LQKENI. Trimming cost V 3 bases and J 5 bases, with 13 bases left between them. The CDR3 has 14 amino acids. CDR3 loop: CASSPPGAGETQYF. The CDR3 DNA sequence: TGTGCCAGCTCACCCCCCGGGGCGGGGGAGACCCAGTACTTC.

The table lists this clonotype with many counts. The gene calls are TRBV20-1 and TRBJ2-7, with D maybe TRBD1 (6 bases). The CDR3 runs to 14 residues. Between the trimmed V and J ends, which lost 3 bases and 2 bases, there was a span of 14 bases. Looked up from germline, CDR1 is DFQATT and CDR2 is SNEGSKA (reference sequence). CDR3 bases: TGCAGTGCTAGCCACAGGGTTGCCGCCTACGAGCAGTACTTC. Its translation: CSASHRVAAYEQYF.

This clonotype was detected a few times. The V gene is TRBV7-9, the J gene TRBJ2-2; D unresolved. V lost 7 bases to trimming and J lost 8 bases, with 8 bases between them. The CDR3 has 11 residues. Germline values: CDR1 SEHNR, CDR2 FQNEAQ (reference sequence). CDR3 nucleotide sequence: TGTGCCAGCACTCAATCGGGGGAGCTGTTTTTT. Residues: CASTQSGELFF.

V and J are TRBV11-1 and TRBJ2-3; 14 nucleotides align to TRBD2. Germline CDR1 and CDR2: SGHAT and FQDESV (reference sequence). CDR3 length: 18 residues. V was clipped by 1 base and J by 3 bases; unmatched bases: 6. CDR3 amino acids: CASSLVRLAGGMTDTQYF. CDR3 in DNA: TGTGCCAGCAGCTTAGTGCGACTAGCGGGAGGGATGACAGATACGCAGTATTTT. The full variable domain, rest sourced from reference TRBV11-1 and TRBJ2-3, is EAEVAQSPRYKITEKSQAVAFWCDPISGHATLYWYRQILGQGPELLVQFQDESVVDDSQLPKDRFSAERLKGVDSTLKIQPAELGDSAMYLCASSLVRLAGGMTDTQYFGPGTRLTVL.

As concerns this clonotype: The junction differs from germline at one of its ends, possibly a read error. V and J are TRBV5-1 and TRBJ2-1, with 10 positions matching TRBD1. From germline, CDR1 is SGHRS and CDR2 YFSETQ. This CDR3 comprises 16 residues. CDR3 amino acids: CASSPSRGQGPFVRLF. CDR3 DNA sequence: TGCGCCAGCAGCCCAAGTAGGGGACAGGGGCCTTTCGTACGGCTCTTC.

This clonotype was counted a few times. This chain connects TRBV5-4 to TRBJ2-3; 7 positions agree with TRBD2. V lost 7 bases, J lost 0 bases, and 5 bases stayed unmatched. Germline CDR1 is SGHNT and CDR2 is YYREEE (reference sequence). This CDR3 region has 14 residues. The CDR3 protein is CASRSGPSTDTQYF. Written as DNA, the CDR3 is TGTGCCAGCCGTAGCGGGCCAAGCACAGATACGCAGTATTTT.

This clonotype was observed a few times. CDR3 nucleotide sequence: TGTGCCAGCAGTTCCCGGGGGGTAGCGGGAGTGAGGAACAATGAGCAGTTCTTC. Its translation: CASSSRGVAGVRNNEQFF. The chain joins TRBV12-3 or TRBV12-4 to TRBJ2-1, with TRBD2 matching over 9 bases. The V and J ends lost 4 bases and 5 bases, in that order; junction bases with no gene match: 15. The CDR3 has 18 residues.

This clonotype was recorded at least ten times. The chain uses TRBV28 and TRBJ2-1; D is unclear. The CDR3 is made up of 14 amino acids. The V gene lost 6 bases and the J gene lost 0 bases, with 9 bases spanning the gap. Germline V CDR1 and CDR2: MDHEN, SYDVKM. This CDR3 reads CASSPTFSYNEQFF. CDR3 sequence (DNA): TGTGCCAGCAGCCCGACCTTCTCCTACAATGAGCAGTTCTTC.

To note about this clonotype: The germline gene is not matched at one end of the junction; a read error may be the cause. Here the CDR3 reads CASSQRREYNGQFF. The CDR3 DNA is TGTGCCAGCAGCCAGCGGAGAGAGTACAATGGGCAGTTCTTC. The chain couples TRBV4-2 to TRBJ2-1; D is uncertain. CDR3 length: 14 amino acids. Germline CDR1 and CDR2: LGHNA and YNFKEQ.

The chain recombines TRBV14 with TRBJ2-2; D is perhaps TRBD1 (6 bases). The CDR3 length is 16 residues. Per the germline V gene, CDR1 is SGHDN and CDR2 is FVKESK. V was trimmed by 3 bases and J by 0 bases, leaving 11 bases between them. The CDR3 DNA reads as TGTGCCAGCAGCCACCGGACAGCGACGAACACCGGGGAGCTGTTTTTT. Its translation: CASSHRTATNTGELFF.

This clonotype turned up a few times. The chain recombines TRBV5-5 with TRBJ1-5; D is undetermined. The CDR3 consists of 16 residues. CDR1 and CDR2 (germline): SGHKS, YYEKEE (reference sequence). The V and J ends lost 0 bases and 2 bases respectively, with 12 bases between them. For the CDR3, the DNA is TGTGCCAGCAGCTTGGGCGTGGTGGGCGGCAATCAGCCCCAGCATTTT. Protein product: CASSLGVVGGNQPQHF.

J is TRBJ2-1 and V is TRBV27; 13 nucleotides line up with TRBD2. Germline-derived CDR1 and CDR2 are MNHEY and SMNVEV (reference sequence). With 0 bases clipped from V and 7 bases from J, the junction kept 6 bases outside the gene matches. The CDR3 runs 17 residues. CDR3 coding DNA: TGTGCCAGCAGTTTATCCCCACTAGCGGGAGGGGGTAATGAGCAGTTCTTC. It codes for CASSLSPLAGGGNEQFF.

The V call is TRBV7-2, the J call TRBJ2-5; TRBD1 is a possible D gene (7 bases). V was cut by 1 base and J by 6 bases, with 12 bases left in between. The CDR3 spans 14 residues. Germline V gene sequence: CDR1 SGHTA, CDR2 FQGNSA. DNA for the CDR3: TGTGCCAGCAGCTTAGGCAGGGGGGAGAAGACCCAGTACTTC. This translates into CASSLGRGEKTQYF.

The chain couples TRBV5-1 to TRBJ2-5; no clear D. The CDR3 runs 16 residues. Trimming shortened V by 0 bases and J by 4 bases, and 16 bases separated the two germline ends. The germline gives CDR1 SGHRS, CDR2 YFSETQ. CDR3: CASSLDPGAWGETQYF. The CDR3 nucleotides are TGCGCCAGCAGCTTGGACCCCGGAGCCTGGGGAGAGACCCAGTACTTC. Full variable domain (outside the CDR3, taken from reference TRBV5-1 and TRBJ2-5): KAGVTQTPRYLIKTRGQQVTLSCSPISGHRSVSWYQQTPGQGLQFLFEYFSETQRNKGNFPGRFSGRQFSNSRSEMNVSTLELGDSALYLCASSLDPGAWGETQYFGPGTRLLVL.

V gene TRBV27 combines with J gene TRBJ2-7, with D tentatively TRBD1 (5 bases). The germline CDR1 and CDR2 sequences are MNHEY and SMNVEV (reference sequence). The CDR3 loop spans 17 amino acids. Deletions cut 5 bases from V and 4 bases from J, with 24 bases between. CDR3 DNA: TGTGCCAGCAGTCTCCGCCTTGGGGCGGCCGCGGTTTACGAGCAGTACTTC. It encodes CASSLRLGAAAVYEQYF.

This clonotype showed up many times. The CDR3 loop is CAWNADITDTQYF. The CDR3 region has the DNA TGTGCCTGGAACGCGGATATCACAGATACGCAGTATTTT. The chain employs TRBV30 and TRBJ2-3; D remains unclear. The germline V and J ends were trimmed by 4 bases and 2 bases, with 10 bases remaining between them. The germline CDR1 and CDR2 sequences are GTSNPN and SVGIG (reference sequence). This CDR3 region has 13 residues.

CDR3 nucleotide sequence: TGTGCCAGCAGCCAAATCGGCCCGGGACTAGCGGGAGAAGAAGACAATGAGCAGTTCTTC. Amino acids: CASSQIGPGLAGEEDNEQFF. The chain is built from TRBV27 and TRBJ2-1, with TRBD2 matching 14 bases. The CDR3 has 20 amino acids. Trimming took 6 bases from V and 5 from J; bases not matched to a gene: 18. Germline CDR1 is MNHEY and CDR2 is SMNVEV (reference sequence).

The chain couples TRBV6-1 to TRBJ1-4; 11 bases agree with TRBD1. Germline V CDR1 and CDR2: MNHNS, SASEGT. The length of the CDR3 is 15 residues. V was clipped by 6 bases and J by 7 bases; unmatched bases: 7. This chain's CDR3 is CASRGTGGESEKLFF. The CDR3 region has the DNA TGTGCCAGCAGGGGGACAGGGGGAGAGAGTGAAAAACTGTTTTTT.

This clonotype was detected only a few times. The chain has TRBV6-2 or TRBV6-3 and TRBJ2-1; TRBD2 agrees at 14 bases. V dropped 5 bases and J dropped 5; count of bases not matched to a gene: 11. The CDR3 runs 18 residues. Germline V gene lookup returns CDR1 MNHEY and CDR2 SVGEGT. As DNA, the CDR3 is TGTGCCAGCAGTAAAGGACAGGGGACTAGCGGGGGTAACAATGAGCAGTTCTTC. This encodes CASSKGQGTSGGNNEQFF.

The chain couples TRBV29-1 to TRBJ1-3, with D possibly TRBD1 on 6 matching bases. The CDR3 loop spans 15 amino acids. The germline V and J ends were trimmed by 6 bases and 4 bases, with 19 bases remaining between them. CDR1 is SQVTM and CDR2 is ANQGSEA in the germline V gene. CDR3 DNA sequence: TGCAGCGTGAAGGGGGGGGGTGCAAAAGGAAACACCATATATTTT. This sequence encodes CSVKGGGAKGNTIYF.

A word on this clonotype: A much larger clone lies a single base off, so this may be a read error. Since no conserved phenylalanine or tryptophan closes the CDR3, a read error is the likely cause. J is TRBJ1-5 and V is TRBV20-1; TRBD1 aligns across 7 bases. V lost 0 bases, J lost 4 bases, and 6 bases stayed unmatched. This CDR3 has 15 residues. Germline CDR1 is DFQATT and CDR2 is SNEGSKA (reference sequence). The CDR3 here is CSAREQGRVNQPQHC. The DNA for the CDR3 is TGCAGTGCTAGAGAACAGGGGAGAGTGAATCAGCCCCAGCATTGT.

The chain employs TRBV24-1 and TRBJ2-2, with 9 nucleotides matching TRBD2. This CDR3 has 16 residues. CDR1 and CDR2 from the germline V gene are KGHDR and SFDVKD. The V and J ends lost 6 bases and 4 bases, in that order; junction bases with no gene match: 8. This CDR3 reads CATSPLTSGTTGELFF. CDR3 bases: TGTGCCACCAGTCCCCTGACTAGCGGAACCACCGGGGAGCTGTTTTTT.

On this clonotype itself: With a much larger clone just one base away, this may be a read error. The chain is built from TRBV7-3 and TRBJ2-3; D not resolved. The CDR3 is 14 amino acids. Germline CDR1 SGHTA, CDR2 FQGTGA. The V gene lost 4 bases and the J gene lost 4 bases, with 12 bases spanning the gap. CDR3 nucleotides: TGTGCCAGCAGCTCAAACTGTGCGGCAGATACGCAGTATTTT. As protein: CASSSNCAADTQYF.

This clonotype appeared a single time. CDR3 DNA sequence: TGTGCCAGCAGCCCTCAAGGGCTATACGAGCAGTACTTC. Translated, it gives CASSPQGLYEQYF. V and J are TRBV13 and TRBJ2-7; D unclear. CDR3 length equals 13 residues. Per germline, CDR1 PRHDT and CDR2 FYEKMQ (reference sequence). Trimming stripped 5 bases from V and 4 bases from J, with 12 bases between.

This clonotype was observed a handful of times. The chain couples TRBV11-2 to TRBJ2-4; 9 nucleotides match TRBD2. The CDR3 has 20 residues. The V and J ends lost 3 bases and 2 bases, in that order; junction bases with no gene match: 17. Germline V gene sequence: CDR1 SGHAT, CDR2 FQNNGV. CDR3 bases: TGTGCCAGCAGCTTCCTTAGCGGGAGATTTTCATGGGGGCCCAAAAACATTCAGTACTTC. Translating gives CASSFLSGRFSWGPKNIQYF.

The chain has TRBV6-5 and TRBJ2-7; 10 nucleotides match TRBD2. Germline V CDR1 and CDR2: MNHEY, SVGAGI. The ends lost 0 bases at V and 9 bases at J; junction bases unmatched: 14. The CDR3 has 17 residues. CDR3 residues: CASSYSKLSGRASWQYF. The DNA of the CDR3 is TGTGCCAGCAGTTACTCGAAGTTAAGCGGGAGGGCCAGTTGGCAGTACTTC.

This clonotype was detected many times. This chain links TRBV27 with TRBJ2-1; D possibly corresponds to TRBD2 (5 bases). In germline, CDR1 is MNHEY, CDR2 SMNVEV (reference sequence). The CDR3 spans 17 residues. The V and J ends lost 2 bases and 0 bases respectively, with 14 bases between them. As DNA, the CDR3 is TGTGCCAGCAGTTTAGAAATAGCGAGGAGCTCCTACAATGAGCAGTTCTTC. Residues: CASSLEIARSSYNEQFF.

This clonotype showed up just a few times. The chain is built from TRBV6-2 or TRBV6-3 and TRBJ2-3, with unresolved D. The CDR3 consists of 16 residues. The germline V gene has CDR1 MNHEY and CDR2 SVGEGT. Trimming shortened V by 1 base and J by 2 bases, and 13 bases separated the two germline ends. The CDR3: CASSYWPSRSTDTQYF. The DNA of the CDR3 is TGTGCCAGCAGTTACTGGCCGAGCAGGTCCACAGATACGCAGTATTTT.

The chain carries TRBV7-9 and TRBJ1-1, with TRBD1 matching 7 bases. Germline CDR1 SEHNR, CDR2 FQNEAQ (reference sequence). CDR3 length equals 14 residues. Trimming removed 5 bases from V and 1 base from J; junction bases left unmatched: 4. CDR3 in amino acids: CASSGDRQNTEAFF. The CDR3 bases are TGTGCCAGCAGCGGGGACAGACAGAACACTGAAGCTTTCTTT. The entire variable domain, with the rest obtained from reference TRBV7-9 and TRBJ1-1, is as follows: DTGVSQNPRHKITKRGQNVTFRCDPISEHNRLYWYRQTLGQGPEFLTYFQNEAQLEKSRLLSDRFSAERPKGSFSTLEIQRTEQGDSAMYLCASSGDRQNTEAFFGQGTRLTVV.